This T cell receptor beta chain was obtained from a study of Graves' ophthalmopathy and Graves' hyperthyroidism. Transcripts of RNA were the source for amplifying TCR beta CDR3 regions. A first-round RT-PCR used HTBI primers, followed by a second-round multiplex PCR. MiXCR was run by TCRdb on the multiplex PCR reads, yielding one entry per CDR3 protein. The sample includes around 340,000 distinct CDR3 sequences, 15% to 20% of them seen just once. General observations from the study: The authors also found most expanded thyroid clonotypes above 0.001 frequency in blood.

This clonotype was seen many times. Its antigen is as yet unknown. Germline V CDR1 and CDR2: SGHVS, FNYEAQ. The CDR3 loop spans 13 amino acids. The germline V and J ends were trimmed by 1 base and 5 bases, with 9 bases remaining between them. Each diagnosis was determined on the basis of clinical symptoms, serum thyroxine, TRAb, thyroid ultrasound and orbital computed tomography. Sequencing input: peripheral blood. The genes are TRBV7-6 and TRBJ2-7; TRBD1 might be the D (6 bases). This clonotype originated in an adult man with Graves' ophthalmopathy. The CDR3 DNA reads as TGTGCCAGCAGCTTAGAGACAGGTCACGAGCAGTACTTC. Translating gives CASSLETGHEQYF.